The 20 T cell receptor beta chains given below trace back to one sample, sequenced in a study of cytomegalovirus exposure and HLA in healthy donors. This PCR relied on a set of 60 Vbeta primers and 13 Jbeta primers. Clones were read by immunoSEQ multiplex PCR, and TCRdb kept only the in-frame ones, dropping some. The table lists 200,000 or so clones, approximately 88% of them singletons, with 0.25% to 0.3% in the top ten. The sample was PBMCs. These receptors were taken from a boy aged 10-17 years in good health and CMV-seronegative.

The V and J genes are TRBV7-9 and TRBJ2-3; 7 bases fit TRBD2. V dropped 4 bases and J dropped 2; count of bases not matched to a gene: 3. The CDR3 runs 14 residues. Germline loops: CDR1 SEHNR, CDR2 FQNEAQ (reference sequence). CDR3: CASSSRDYTDTQYF. The CDR3 DNA reads as TGTGCCAGCAGCTCCCGGGACTACACAGATACGCAGTATTTT.

The count of this clone is one. The rearrangement links TRBV30 to TRBJ1-1; D is undetermined. V was shortened by 5 bases and J by 11 bases, with 15 bases between the two germline ends. The CDR3 loop spans 11 amino acids. CDR1 and CDR2 (germline): GTSNPN, SVGIG (reference sequence). CDR3 coding DNA: TGTGCCTGGGGGTTTGAGGGAGAGGCTTTCTTT. Translating gives CAWGFEGEAFF. Filled out from reference TRBV30 and TRBJ1-1, the complete variable domain reads SQTIHQWPATLVQPVGSPLSLECTVEGTSNPNLYWYRQAAGRGLQLLFYSVGIGQISSEVPQNLSASRPQDRQFILSSKKLLLSDSGFYLCAWGFEGEAFFGQGTRLTVV.

The rearrangement links TRBV11-3 to TRBJ2-3; no clear D gene. V was trimmed by 3 bases and J by 2 bases, leaving 6 bases between them. Germline lookup yields CDR1 SGHNT and CDR2 YENEEA. CDR3 length: 13 residues. The CDR3 sequence is CASSLADTDTQYF. In DNA, the CDR3 is TGTGCCAGCAGCTTGGCCGACACAGATACGCAGTATTTT. Looking up the rest from reference TRBV11-3 and TRBJ2-3 gives the full variable domain: EAGVVQSPRYKIIEKKQPVAFWCNPISGHNTLYWYLQNLGQGPELLIRYENEEAVDDSQLPKDRFSAERLKGVDSTLKIQPAELGDSAVYLCASSLADTDTQYFGPGTRLTVL.

V usage is TRBV29-1 and J usage is TRBJ1-2; 8 bases agree with TRBD1. Trimming at V came to 6 bases and at J to 6 bases, leaving 9 bases not matched to a gene. The CDR3 runs 13 residues. CDR1 is SQVTM, CDR2 ANQGSEA, per germline. In nucleotides, the CDR3 is TGCAGCGTCCGGACAGGGAGGGGGAATGGCTACACCTTC. Translation: CSVRTGRGNGYTF.

This clone was detected once. V gene TRBV29-1 combines with J gene TRBJ2-7; tentatively, D is TRBD2 (5 bases). Germline V gene sequence: CDR1 SQVTM, CDR2 ANQGSEA. V was trimmed by 5 bases and J by 2 bases, leaving 7 bases between them. CDR3 length equals 11 residues. CDR3 DNA sequence: TGCAGCGTTCTGGAGGCCTACGAGCAGTACTTC. Protein product: CSVLEAYEQYF.

V is TRBV28 and J is TRBJ1-4; D is undetermined. This CDR3 contains 14 residues. V was trimmed by 3 bases and J by 4 bases, leaving 9 bases between them. CDR1 MDHEN and CDR2 SYDVKM come from the germline V gene. The CDR3 DNA reads as TGTGCCAGCAGTTTCGACTCCTTTAATGAAAAACTGTTTTTT. This gives the protein CASSFDSFNEKLFF.

CDR3 protein: CASSAGNTEAFF. CDR3 in DNA: TGTGCCAGCAGCGCGGGGAACACTGAAGCTTTCTTT. The V gene is TRBV7-2, the J gene TRBJ1-1; D not resolved. V was shortened by 5 bases and J by 1 base, with 5 bases between the two germline ends. The CDR3 covers 12 residues. Germline V gene sequence: CDR1 SGHTA, CDR2 FQGNSA.

The V call is TRBV5-1, the J call TRBJ2-5; D gene ambiguous. The closer fit of TRBJ2-7 to the DNA end suggests the J call may be wrong. CDR1 and CDR2 from the germline V gene are SGHRS and YFSETQ. The length of the CDR3 is 10 residues. The CDR3 spells CASRFHEQYF. The CDR3 nucleotides read TGCGCCAGCAGGTTCCACGAGCAGTACTTC.

This clone occurred once. The chain couples TRBV10-1 to TRBJ1-1, with 7 bases identical to TRBD1. The trim removed 6 bases at V and 2 bases at J, leaving 6 bases unmatched. This CDR3 region has 14 residues. Germline values: CDR1 WNHNN, CDR2 SYGVQD (reference sequence). The CDR3 DNA sequence: TGCGCCAGCAGCGCGACAGGGACAAACACTGAAGCTTTCTTT. It encodes CASSATGTNTEAFF.

The V and J genes are TRBV28 and TRBJ2-5; 7 positions match TRBD1. The CDR3 totals 16 residues. After removal of 6 bases from V and 3 bases from J, the junction contained 13 bases not matched to a gene. Germline V lookup: CDR1 MDHEN, CDR2 SYDVKM. CDR3 residues: CASSVHTPGQKETQYF. The CDR3 region has the DNA TGTGCCAGCAGCGTCCACACCCCGGGACAGAAAGAGACCCAGTACTTC. The full variable domain, in which reference TRBV28 and TRBJ2-5 provide the parts outside the CDR3, is DVKVTQSSRYLVKRTGEKVFLECVQDMDHENMFWYRQDPGLGLRLIYFSYDVKMKEKGDIPEGYSVSREKKERFSLILESASTNQTSMYLCASSVHTPGQKETQYFGPGTRLLVL.

V and J are TRBV7-9 and TRBJ2-5; D remains unclear. In germline, CDR1 is SEHNR, CDR2 FQNEAQ (reference sequence). The CDR3 runs 10 residues. V lost 10 bases, J lost 5 bases, and 8 bases lay in between. The CDR3 sequence is CAISAETQYF. The CDR3 nucleotides read TGTGCCATAAGTGCGGAGACCCAGTACTTC.

This clone was recorded once. This sequence joins TRBV7-9 and TRBJ2-7, with a tentative D call TRBD2 (6 bases). CDR3 length equals 17 residues. V was clipped by 5 bases and J by 4 bases, with 24 bases between them. Germline CDR1 SEHNR, CDR2 FQNEAQ (reference sequence). CDR3: CASSPKLSRDLFYEQYF. The CDR3 DNA sequence: TGTGCCAGCAGCCCTAAGCTAAGCCGGGACTTGTTTTACGAGCAGTACTTC.

The chain uses TRBV19 and TRBJ1-1, with D possibly TRBD1 on 6 matching bases. V was shortened by 10 bases and J by 2 bases, with 11 bases between the two germline ends. This CDR3 spans 12 amino acids. The germline gives CDR1 LNHDA, CDR2 SQIVND (reference sequence). This CDR3 is CATSGENTEAFF. CDR3 coding DNA: TGTGCCACCTCAGGGGAAAACACTGAAGCTTTCTTT.

The V call is TRBV7-7, the J call TRBJ2-2, with TRBD1 identical over 7 bases. The germline gives CDR1 SSHAT, CDR2 FNYEAQ (reference sequence). CDR3 length: 14 residues. CDR3 loop: CATPGGANTGELFF. The CDR3 bases are TGTGCTACCCCAGGGGGAGCGAACACCGGGGAGCTGTTTTTT.

The chain recombines TRBV19 with TRBJ1-2, with D tentatively TRBD1 (6 bases). The germline V and J ends were trimmed by 5 bases and 8 bases, with 12 bases remaining between them. This CDR3 has 12 amino acids. Germline V gene lookup returns CDR1 LNHDA and CDR2 SQIVND (reference sequence). This CDR3 reads CASSHRAPGYTF. The CDR3 DNA is TGTGCCAGTAGTCACAGGGCGCCGGGCTACACCTTC.

Here the CDR3 reads CASRGQGLDEQFF. The DNA for the CDR3 is TGTGCCAGCAGGGGACAGGGTTTGGATGAGCAGTTCTTC. The V gene is TRBV7-2, the J gene TRBJ2-1; 9 bases map to TRBD1. Germline CDR1 reads SGHTA; CDR2 reads FQGNSA. Trimming removed 6 bases from V and 8 bases from J; junction bases left unmatched: 5. There are 13 residues in the CDR3.

Comment on this clone: Other DNA sequences in the same sample also yield this CDR3. V usage is TRBV5-6 and J usage is TRBJ1-1; tentatively, D is TRBD1 (5 bases). The germline gives CDR1 SGHDT, CDR2 YYEEEE. This CDR3 is built from 14 residues. The V end was cut by 5 bases, the J end by 2 bases, with 13 bases between. The CDR3 bases are TGTGCCAGCAGATTCGGAGGGGTCAACACTGAAGCTTTCTTT. Residues: CASRFGGVNTEAFF.

The gene calls are TRBV7-9 and TRBJ1-3, with D possibly being TRBD1 (6 bases). The germline gives CDR1 SEHNR, CDR2 FQNEAQ (reference sequence). Trimming took off 1 base at V and 4 bases at J, with 23 bases between the two ends. This CDR3 is 19 amino acids long. The CDR3 DNA sequence: TGTGCCAGCAGCTTAGGACAGGAGACAGGCGTTAAACGCGGAAACACCATATATTTT. It specifies CASSLGQETGVKRGNTIYF.

The gene calls are TRBV7-9 and TRBJ1-2; 9 bases map to TRBD1. Trimming at V came to 5 bases and at J to 3 bases, leaving 10 bases not matched to a gene. Germline V lookup: CDR1 SEHNR, CDR2 FQNEAQ (reference sequence). This CDR3 contains 16 residues. CDR3 sequence: CASSTLNRGPDYGYTF. The CDR3 nucleotides are TGTGCCAGCAGCACTCTTAACAGGGGGCCTGACTATGGCTACACCTTC.

The V gene is TRBV6-1, the J gene TRBJ2-2; weak D call: TRBD2 (5 bases). Between the trimmed V and J ends, which lost 5 bases and 3 bases, there was a span of 10 bases. CDR1 is MNHNS, CDR2 SASEGT, per germline. The CDR3 is 14 amino acids. Here the CDR3 reads CASSWGEDTGELFF. The CDR3 DNA follows: TGTGCCAGCAGTTGGGGAGAAGACACCGGGGAGCTGTTTTTT.